Each of the 21 T cell receptor beta chains below was sequenced from the same sample in a study of response to subunit inactivated influenza vaccine. MiXCR was run by TCRdb on the RT-PCR reads, yielding one entry per CDR3 protein. The data show roughly 650,000 distinct CDR3 sequences, around 14% seen once. Sequenced material: PBMCs from blood, taken 11 to 12 days after vaccination. All receptors derive from a man aged 50 to 60 who received an inactivated influenza vaccine.

The chain recombines TRBV12-3 or TRBV12-4 with TRBJ1-4, with unresolved D. Trimming took 7 bases from V and 5 from J, leaving 8 bases between them. The CDR3 spans 12 residues. This CDR3 reads CASKELNEKLFF. The CDR3 DNA sequence: TGTGCCAGCAAGGAGCTGAATGAAAAACTGTTTTTT.

Only a few counts were recorded for this clonotype. V is TRBV29-1 and J is TRBJ2-5, with a possible D match to TRBD1 (5 bases). This CDR3 spans 12 amino acids. V shed 4 bases and J shed 0 bases, with 6 bases lying between them. In germline, CDR1 is SQVTM, CDR2 ANQGSEA. CDR3 bases: TGCAGCGTTGCAGGGTACCAAGAGACCCAGTACTTC. Its translation is CSVAGYQETQYF. The full variable domain, in which reference TRBV29-1 and TRBJ2-5 provide the parts outside the CDR3, is SAVISQKPSRDICQRGTSLTIQCQVDSQVTMMFWYRQQPGQSLTLIATANQGSEATYESGFVIDKFPISRPNLTFSTLTVSNMSPEDSSIYLCSVAGYQETQYFGPGTRLLVL.

This clonotype came up a few times. At one boundary the junction diverges from the germline segment, which might be a read error. The V call is TRBV29-1, the J call TRBJ2-1; D tentatively reads TRBD1 or TRBD2 (5 bases each). CDR3 length: 12 residues. Germline V lookup: CDR1 SQVTM, CDR2 ANQGSEA. The CDR3, as DNA: TGCAGCGTGGAAGGGACGAATCCTGAGCAGTTCTTC. Its protein is CSVEGTNPEQFF.

This clonotype was seen ten or more times. The CDR3 protein is CSVVPRVIGTDTQYF. In DNA, the CDR3 is TGCAGCGTTGTTCCCAGGGTGATTGGCACAGATACGCAGTATTTT. The chain combines TRBV29-1 with TRBJ2-3; a weak D match, TRBD1 (5 bases). This CDR3 region has 15 residues. Per germline, CDR1 SQVTM and CDR2 ANQGSEA. V was shortened by 4 bases and J by 1 base, with 15 bases between the two germline ends.

This clonotype appeared a few times. The chain links TRBV20-1 to TRBJ2-1; 9 bases align to TRBD2. Germline CDR1 and CDR2: DFQATT and SNEGSKA (reference sequence). With V trimmed by 0 bases and J by 9 bases, 9 bases remained unmatched. This CDR3 has 15 amino acids. The CDR3 DNA is TGCAGTGCTAGAGATAGGCTAGCGGGGCACATTGAGCAGTTCTTC. As protein: CSARDRLAGHIEQFF.

The V gene is TRBV20-1, the J gene TRBJ2-7, with TRBD1 as a possible D gene (5 bases). Germline V CDR1 and CDR2: DFQATT, SNEGSKA (reference sequence). V gave up 8 bases and J gave up 3 bases, with 11 bases separating them. The CDR3 runs to 11 residues. CDR3 in DNA: TGCAGTATGCGCAGGGACTACGAGCAGTACTTC. This codes for CSMRRDYEQYF.

This clonotype was seen only a few times. The V and J genes are TRBV28 and TRBJ2-1, with 9 bases aligning to TRBD2. V was pared by 7 bases and J by 0 bases, with 4 bases of the junction left unmatched. The CDR3 consists of 15 residues. The germline gives CDR1 MDHEN, CDR2 SYDVKM. In DNA form, the CDR3 reads TGTGCCAGCATCAGTAGCGGGAGCTCCTACAATGAGCAGTTCTTC. It yields the protein CASISSGSSYNEQFF.

The rearrangement joins TRBV6-1 to TRBJ2-1; D possibly corresponds to TRBD2 (6 bases). The CDR3 is 15 amino acids. Germline CDR1 is MNHNS and CDR2 is SASEGT. Deletions cut 6 bases from V and 5 bases from J, with 17 bases between. In nucleotides, the CDR3 is TGTGCCAGCAGACAAGGGTTAGCGGCTAACAATGAGCAGTTCTTC. Its translation is CASRQGLAANNEQFF.

This clonotype was found a few times. This sequence joins TRBV12-3 or TRBV12-4 and TRBJ2-2; 11 nucleotides match TRBD1. The CDR3 totals 16 residues. Trimming removed 9 bases from V and 4 bases from J; junction bases left unmatched: 10. The CDR3 reads CASSPPGQGVTGELFF. The CDR3 DNA sequence: TGTGCCAGTTCTCCACCGGGACAGGGGGTCACCGGGGAGCTGTTTTTT.

CDR3 bases: TGTGCCAGCAGTCTTTTATCGGGACAGCATTCACCCCTCCACTTT. It specifies CASSLLSGQHSPLHF. The chain links TRBV28 to TRBJ1-6, with TRBD1 identical over 7 bases. CDR1 and CDR2 from the germline V gene are MDHEN and SYDVKM. The CDR3 consists of 15 residues. V was clipped by 5 bases and J by 8 bases; unmatched bases: 9.

DNA for the CDR3: TGTGCCAGCAGCCCCTCCCGGGACAGGAAAACAGATACGCAGTATTTT. Protein product: CASSPSRDRKTDTQYF. The chain joins TRBV27 to TRBJ2-3; 8 bases agree with TRBD1. J was trimmed by 3 bases and V by 6 bases; bases with no gene match: 11. CDR3 length equals 16 residues. Germline values: CDR1 MNHEY, CDR2 SMNVEV (reference sequence).

This clonotype was recorded many times. The junction shows a germline mismatch at one end, possibly a read error. The chain recombines TRBV7-7 with TRBJ2-7; TRBD1 is a possible D gene (6 bases). The CDR3 spans 16 residues. Looked up from germline, CDR1 is SSHAT and CDR2 is FNYEAQ (reference sequence). The CDR3: CASSFRQAVPTYEQYF. The CDR3, as DNA: TGTGCTAGCAGCTTTAGACAGGCAGTTCCTACCTACGAGCAGTACTTC.

This clonotype was counted between two and nine times. This sequence joins TRBV3-1 and TRBJ2-7; 8 nucleotides align to TRBD1. Germline CDR1 is LGHDT and CDR2 is YNNKEL (reference sequence). V lost 4 bases to trimming and J lost 7 bases; unmatched junction nucleotides: 6. The CDR3 extends over 13 amino acids. CDR3 region: CASSRYRGSEQYF. The CDR3 DNA reads as TGTGCCAGCAGCCGTTACAGGGGGAGTGAGCAGTACTTC.

The chain uses TRBV6-1 and TRBJ2-7; a possible D gene is TRBD2 (6 bases). Germline V gives CDR1 MNHNS, CDR2 SASEGT. CDR3 length: 15 residues. V dropped 7 bases and J dropped 2 bases, with 18 bases sitting between them. For the CDR3, the DNA is TGTGCCAGCACCAAGGGACTCCGAAGCCCCTACGAGCAGTACTTC. Amino acid sequence: CASTKGLRSPYEQYF.

This clonotype was counted a few times. This chain connects TRBV12-3 or TRBV12-4 to TRBJ2-1, with D unresolved. The CDR3 totals 15 residues. V was pared by 3 bases and J by 6 bases, with 15 bases between. The CDR3: CASSFSGPRGNEQFF. The CDR3 bases are TGTGCCAGCAGTTTTTCGGGCCCCCGCGGCAATGAGCAGTTCTTC.

This clonotype was seen at least ten times. This chain joins TRBV7-2 and TRBJ1-2; 11 nucleotides align to TRBD1. V lost 5 bases to trimming and J lost 7 bases; unmatched junction nucleotides: 6. The CDR3 extends over 14 amino acids. In germline, CDR1 is SGHTA, CDR2 FQGNSA. The CDR3 is CASSHRTGGGGYTF. CDR3 in DNA: TGTGCCAGCAGCCATCGGACAGGGGGCGGTGGCTACACCTTC. Full variable domain (remainder filled in from reference TRBV7-2 and TRBJ1-2): GAGVSQSPSNKVTEKGKDVELRCDPISGHTALYWYRQSLGQGLEFLIYFQGNSAPDKSGLPSDRFSAERTGGSVSTLTIQRTQQEDSAVYLCASSHRTGGGGYTFGSGTRLTVV.

This clonotype has a handful of counts. The chain has TRBV27 and TRBJ2-5; D is unresolved. CDR1 is MNHEY, CDR2 SMNVEV, per germline (reference sequence). The CDR3 contains 13 residues. Trimming cost V 6 bases and J 5 bases, with 13 bases left between them. CDR3 sequence: CASSPARRETQYF. CDR3 nucleotides: TGTGCCAGCAGCCCAGCCCGAAGGGAGACCCAGTACTTC.

This clonotype turned up a few times. The chain joins TRBV4-1 to TRBJ2-1, with D perhaps matching TRBD2 (6 bases). This CDR3 comprises 16 residues. The V end lost 1 base, the J end lost 3 bases, and 13 bases lay between the germline ends. Germline V CDR1 and CDR2: MGHRA, YSYEKL. CDR3 DNA: TGCGCCAGCAGCCAAGTGGGTGGGGGGAACTACAATGAGCAGTTCTTC. It codes for CASSQVGGGNYNEQFF.

V gene TRBV9 combines with J gene TRBJ1-1; the D gene is possibly TRBD1 (5 bases). V lost 0 bases to trimming and J lost 0 bases, with 9 bases between them. This CDR3 comprises 15 residues. Germline lookup yields CDR1 SGDLS and CDR2 YYNGEE. This chain's CDR3 is CASSVVGVLNTEAFF. Here the CDR3 DNA reads TGTGCCAGCAGCGTAGTAGGGGTTTTGAACACTGAAGCTTTCTTT.

The rearrangement links TRBV9 to TRBJ2-6; 8 bases agree with TRBD1. The length of the CDR3 is 18 residues. The germline gives CDR1 SGDLS, CDR2 YYNGEE. The V and J ends lost 0 bases and 0 bases, in that order; junction bases with no gene match: 5. CDR3 DNA sequence: TGTGCCAGCAGCGTAGTGACAGGGGCCCTCTCTGGGGCCAACGTCCTGACTTTC. It specifies CASSVVTGALSGANVLTF. Based on the CDR3 plus reference TRBV9 and TRBJ2-6, the full variable domain is DSGVTQTPKHLITATGQRVTLRCSPRSGDLSVYWYQQSLDQGLQFLIQYYNGEERAKGNILERFSAQQFPDLHSELNLSSLELGDSALYFCASSVVTGALSGANVLTFGAGSRLTVL.

This clonotype was detected a few times. V usage is TRBV12-3 or TRBV12-4 and J usage is TRBJ2-1; 8 nucleotides line up with TRBD2. The CDR3 extends over 16 amino acids. After removal of 5 bases from V and 2 bases from J, the junction contained 8 bases not matched to a gene. The CDR3 DNA sequence: TGTGCCAGCAGTCCGACTCGGGGGGGTACCTACAATGAGCAGTTCTTC. This translates into CASSPTRGGTYNEQFF.